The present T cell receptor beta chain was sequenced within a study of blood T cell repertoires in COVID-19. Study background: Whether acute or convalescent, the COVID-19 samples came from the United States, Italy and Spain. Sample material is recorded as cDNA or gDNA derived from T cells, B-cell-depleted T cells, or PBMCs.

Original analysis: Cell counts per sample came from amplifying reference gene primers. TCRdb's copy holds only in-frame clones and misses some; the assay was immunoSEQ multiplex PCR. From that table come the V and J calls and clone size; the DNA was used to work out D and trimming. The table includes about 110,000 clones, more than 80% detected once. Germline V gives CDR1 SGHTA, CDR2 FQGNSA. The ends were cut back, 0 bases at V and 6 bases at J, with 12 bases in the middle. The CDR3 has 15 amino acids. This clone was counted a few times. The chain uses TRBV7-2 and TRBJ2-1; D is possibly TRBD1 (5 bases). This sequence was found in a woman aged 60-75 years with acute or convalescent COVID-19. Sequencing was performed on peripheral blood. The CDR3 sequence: CASSLALGQGNEQFF. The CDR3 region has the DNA TGTGCCAGCAGCTTAGCGTTGGGCCAGGGCAATGAGCAGTTCTTC.